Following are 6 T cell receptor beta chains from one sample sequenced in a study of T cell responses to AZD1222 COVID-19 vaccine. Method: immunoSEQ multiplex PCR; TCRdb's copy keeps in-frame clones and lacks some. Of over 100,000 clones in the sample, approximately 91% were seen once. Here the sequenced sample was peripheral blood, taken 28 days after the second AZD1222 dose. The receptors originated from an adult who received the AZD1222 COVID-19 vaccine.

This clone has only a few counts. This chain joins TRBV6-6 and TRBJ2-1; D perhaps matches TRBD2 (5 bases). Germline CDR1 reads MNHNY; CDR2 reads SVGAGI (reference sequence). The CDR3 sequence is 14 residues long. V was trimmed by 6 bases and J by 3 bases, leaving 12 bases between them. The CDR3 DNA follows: TGTGCCAGCAGGACCTCCGGGATCTACAATGAGCAGTTCTTC. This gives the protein CASRTSGIYNEQFF.

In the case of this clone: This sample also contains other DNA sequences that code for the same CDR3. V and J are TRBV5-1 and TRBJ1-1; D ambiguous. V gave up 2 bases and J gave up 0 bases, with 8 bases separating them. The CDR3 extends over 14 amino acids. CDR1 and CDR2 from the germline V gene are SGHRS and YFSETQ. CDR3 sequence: CASSLGPMNTEAFF. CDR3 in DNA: TGCGCCAGCAGCTTAGGACCGATGAACACTGAAGCTTTCTTT.

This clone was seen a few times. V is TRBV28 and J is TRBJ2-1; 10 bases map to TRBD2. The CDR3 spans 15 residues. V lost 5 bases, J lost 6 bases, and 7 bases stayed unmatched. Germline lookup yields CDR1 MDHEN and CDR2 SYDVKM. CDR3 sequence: CASSTPSGRINEQFF. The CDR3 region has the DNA TGTGCCAGCAGTACCCCTAGCGGGAGAATCAATGAGCAGTTCTTC.

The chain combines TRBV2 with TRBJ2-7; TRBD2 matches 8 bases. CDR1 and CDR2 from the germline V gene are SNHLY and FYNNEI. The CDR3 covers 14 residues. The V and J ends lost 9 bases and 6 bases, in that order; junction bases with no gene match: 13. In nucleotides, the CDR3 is TGTGCCAGTGGGCTGGGAGCGGGAGAACGCGAGCAGTACTTC. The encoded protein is CASGLGAGEREQYF.

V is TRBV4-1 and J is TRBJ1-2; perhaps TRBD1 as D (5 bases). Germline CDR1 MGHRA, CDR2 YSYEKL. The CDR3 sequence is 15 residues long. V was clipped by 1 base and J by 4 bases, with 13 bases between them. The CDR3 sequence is CASSQVGREAYGYTF. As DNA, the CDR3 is TGCGCCAGCAGCCAAGTTGGCAGGGAGGCCTATGGCTACACCTTC.

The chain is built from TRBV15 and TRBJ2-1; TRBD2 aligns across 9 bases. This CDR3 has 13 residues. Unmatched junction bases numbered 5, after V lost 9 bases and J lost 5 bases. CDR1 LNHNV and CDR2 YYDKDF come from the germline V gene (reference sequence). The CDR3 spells CATRTSANNEQFF. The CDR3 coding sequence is TGTGCCACGCGGACTAGCGCGAACAATGAGCAGTTCTTC.